One sample yielded the 32 T cell receptor beta chains listed below, sequenced in a study of shared clonotypes between healthy human individuals. Sequencing used immunoSEQ multiplex PCR; TCRdb keeps in-frame clones, though not all of them. The sample contains about 2.1 million clones, 85% to 95% of which appear only once. Only CD45RO-negative cells positively selected for CCR7 counted as naive CD8 cells, so terminally differentiated effector memory CD45RA+ cells were excluded. Material: naive CD8+ T cells from PBMCs. The receptors were gathered from a man between 18 and 29 years old in good health. Some clones in this sample may be carry-over from other donors' samples.

On this clone: Other DNA sequences from this sample encode an identical CDR3 as well. The chain uses TRBV27 and TRBJ2-7; 7 bases line up with TRBD2. The J segment lost 3 bases and the V segment lost 2 bases, leaving 4 bases of the junction unmatched. This CDR3 is 14 amino acids long. The germline V gene encodes CDR1 MNHEY and CDR2 SMNVEV (reference sequence). CDR3 DNA: TGTGCCAGCAGTTTAGCCGGGACTAACTACGAGCAGTACTTC. It is translated as CASSLAGTNYEQYF.

The V call is TRBV9, the J call TRBJ1-3; D uncertain. The CDR3 runs to 14 residues. V gave up 4 bases and J gave up 2 bases, with 10 bases separating them. From germline, CDR1 is SGDLS and CDR2 YYNGEE. CDR3 nucleotides: TGTGCCAGCAGCCCCACCGTCGCTGGAAACACCATATATTTT. Translated: CASSPTVAGNTIYF. The variable domain in full, completed from reference TRBV9 and TRBJ1-3, reads DSGVTQTPKHLITATGQRVTLRCSPRSGDLSVYWYQQSLDQGLQFLIQYYNGEERAKGNILERFSAQQFPDLHSELNLSSLELGDSALYFCASSPTVAGNTIYFGEGSWLTVV.

V usage is TRBV5-6 and J usage is TRBJ1-4; tentatively, D is TRBD1 (6 bases). Looked up from germline, CDR1 is SGHDT and CDR2 is YYEEEE. This CDR3 comprises 16 residues. Trimming pared 1 base from V and 8 bases from J, leaving 18 bases between. CDR3 protein: CASSLKDGGLQEKLFF. The CDR3 coding sequence is TGTGCCAGCAGCTTGAAGGATGGGGGGCTACAGGAAAAACTGTTTTTT.

The chain is built from TRBV27 and TRBJ2-3; no reliable D call. The CDR3 consists of 14 residues. V was trimmed by 1 base and J by 6 bases, leaving 11 bases between them. The germline V gene encodes CDR1 MNHEY and CDR2 SMNVEV (reference sequence). The CDR3 reads CASSLFGLGDTQYF. CDR3 bases: TGTGCCAGCAGTTTATTCGGGCTAGGTGATACGCAGTATTTT.

The V and J genes are TRBV7-9 and TRBJ2-7, with D maybe TRBD1 (6 bases). The CDR3 is 15 amino acids. In germline, CDR1 is SEHNR, CDR2 FQNEAQ (reference sequence). V lost 5 bases and J lost 3, with 17 bases in between. The chain's CDR3 is CASSDRRDKVYEQYF. The CDR3 coding sequence is TGTGCCAGCAGCGACAGACGGGACAAAGTCTACGAGCAGTACTTC. Full variable domain (outside the CDR3, taken from reference TRBV7-9 and TRBJ2-7): DTGVSQNPRHKITKRGQNVTFRCDPISEHNRLYWYRQTLGQGPEFLTYFQNEAQLEKSRLLSDRFSAERPKGSFSTLEIQRTEQGDSAMYLCASSDRRDKVYEQYFGPGTRLTVT.

V is TRBV29-1 and J is TRBJ2-7; D call uncertain. The germline V gene has CDR1 SQVTM and CDR2 ANQGSEA. The CDR3 spans 11 residues. V gave up 5 bases and J gave up 0 bases, with 5 bases separating them. The CDR3 loop is CSVFRSYEQYF. In DNA form, the CDR3 reads TGCAGCGTTTTCCGCTCCTACGAGCAGTACTTC.

The V call is TRBV9, the J call TRBJ2-3; D uncertain. The V gene's germline CDR1 is SGDLS and CDR2 YYNGEE. The CDR3 sequence is 15 residues long. Trimming took off 0 bases at V and 4 bases at J, with 12 bases between the two ends. CDR3 coding DNA: TGTGCCAGCAGCGTAGAGCCTTCTTCGGCAGATACGCAGTATTTT. It translates to CASSVEPSSADTQYF.

V and J are TRBV9 and TRBJ2-1, with 7 bases aligning to TRBD2. The germline V gene encodes CDR1 SGDLS and CDR2 YYNGEE. J gave up 6 bases and V 7 bases, and 4 bases lay outside the gene matches. The length of the CDR3 is 12 residues. The CDR3 is CASSREGNEQFF. The CDR3 region has the DNA TGTGCCAGCTCCAGGGAGGGCAATGAGCAGTTCTTC.

V is TRBV30 and J is TRBJ1-2; weak D call: TRBD1 (5 bases). The CDR3 is 11 amino acids. The germline CDR1 and CDR2 sequences are GTSNPN and SVGIG (reference sequence). V shed 4 bases and J shed 4 bases, with 7 bases lying between them. CDR3 coding DNA: TGTGCCTGGACGCAGGGCTATGGCTACACCTTC. Translated: CAWTQGYGYTF.

This clone occurred once. Other nucleotide sequences from this sample produce the same CDR3. The chain is built from TRBV7-9 and TRBJ1-5, with TRBD1 as a possible D gene (5 bases). The CDR3 is 12 residues long. CDR1 is SEHNR, CDR2 FQNEAQ, per germline (reference sequence). V was pared by 3 bases and J by 6 bases, with 6 bases between. CDR3: CASSLQGQPQHF. Here the CDR3 DNA reads TGTGCCAGCAGCTTGCAGGGTCAGCCCCAGCATTTT. The full variable domain, with the rest looked up from reference TRBV7-9 and TRBJ1-5, is DTGVSQNPRHKITKRGQNVTFRCDPISEHNRLYWYRQTLGQGPEFLTYFQNEAQLEKSRLLSDRFSAERPKGSFSTLEIQRTEQGDSAMYLCASSLQGQPQHFGDGTRLSIL.

J is TRBJ2-7 and V is TRBV30; D call uncertain. V was shortened by 0 bases and J by 4 bases, with 10 bases between the two germline ends. This CDR3 has 13 amino acids. Germline CDR1 and CDR2: GTSNPN and SVGIG (reference sequence). CDR3 sequence (DNA): TGTGCCTGGAGTGTCGGGCGGATATACGAGCAGTACTTC. Its protein is CAWSVGRIYEQYF.

The chain joins TRBV7-9 to TRBJ2-1, with 7 positions matching TRBD2. V lost 2 bases, J lost 0 bases, and 10 bases stayed unmatched. Germline CDR1 and CDR2: SEHNR and FQNEAQ (reference sequence). This CDR3 is 18 amino acids long. CDR3 sequence reads: CASSLKAEASGSYNEQFF. The CDR3 region has the DNA TGTGCCAGCAGCTTAAAAGCCGAAGCTAGCGGCTCCTACAATGAGCAGTTCTTC.

The V gene is TRBV6-1, the J gene TRBJ2-5; the match to TRBD1 covers 10 bases. The J segment lost 5 bases and the V segment lost 10 bases, leaving 4 bases of the junction unmatched. The CDR3 is 12 residues long. Germline assignment: CDR1 MNHNS and CDR2 SASEGT. CDR3 DNA sequence: TGTGCCACTTGGACAGGGGGTGAGACCCAGTACTTC. Amino acid sequence: CATWTGGETQYF.

The chain employs TRBV7-9 and TRBJ2-1; D is uncertain. The V end lost 5 bases, the J end lost 0 bases, and 2 bases lay between the germline ends. Germline values: CDR1 SEHNR, CDR2 FQNEAQ (reference sequence). The CDR3 consists of 12 residues. CDR3 DNA: TGTGCCAGCAGCACCTCCTACAATGAGCAGTTCTTC. It encodes CASSTSYNEQFF.

This chain links TRBV2 with TRBJ1-1; 7 nucleotides match TRBD1. The CDR3 length is 15 residues. Unmatched junction bases numbered 4, after V lost 2 bases and J lost 1 base. Germline V gene data show CDR1 as SNHLY and CDR2 as FYNNEI. In DNA, the CDR3 is TGTGCCAGCAGTGAACTGGGACAGCGGAACACTGAAGCTTTCTTT. Its protein product is CASSELGQRNTEAFF.

The rearrangement joins TRBV11-2 to TRBJ2-3; D possibly corresponds to TRBD2 (6 bases). The CDR3 consists of 15 residues. Germline V lookup: CDR1 SGHAT, CDR2 FQNNGV. V was pared by 7 bases and J by 3 bases, with 17 bases between. CDR3 protein: CASNHGRLETDTQYF. CDR3 nucleotide sequence: TGTGCCAGCAACCACGGGAGACTGGAGACAGATACGCAGTATTTT.

J is TRBJ2-7 and V is TRBV10-3; D may be TRBD2 (6 bases). Looked up from germline, CDR1 is ENHRY and CDR2 is SYGVKD. The CDR3 length is 15 residues. Between the trimmed V and J ends, which lost 6 bases and 0 bases, there was a span of 15 bases. CDR3: CAISLRDSSSYEQYF. The DNA of the CDR3 is TGTGCCATCAGCCTCCGGGACTCAAGCTCCTACGAGCAGTACTTC.

The chain employs TRBV28 and TRBJ1-1; D remains unclear. From germline, CDR1 is MDHEN and CDR2 SYDVKM. Trimming took 2 bases from V and 2 from J, leaving 12 bases between them. The CDR3 is made up of 15 amino acids. The CDR3 DNA reads TGTGCCAGCAGTTTAATGGTAGGCCGCAACACTGAAGCTTTCTTT. As protein: CASSLMVGRNTEAFF.

The gene calls are TRBV28 and TRBJ2-5; D possibly corresponds to TRBD2 (5 bases). Germline CDR1 is MDHEN and CDR2 is SYDVKM. The CDR3 totals 14 residues. The V end lost 3 bases, the J end lost 5 bases, and 13 bases lay between the germline ends. The CDR3 region is CASSLDSNRETQYF. The CDR3 DNA is TGTGCCAGCAGTTTGGACTCCAACCGGGAGACCCAGTACTTC.

The chain is built from TRBV7-3 and TRBJ2-3; weak D call: TRBD2 (6 bases). Germline V CDR1 and CDR2: SGHTA, FQGTGA. The CDR3 is 15 amino acids. Between the trimmed V and J ends, which lost 4 bases and 7 bases, there was a span of 18 bases. CDR3 region: CASSSSAGGRNTQYF. In nucleotides, the CDR3 is TGTGCCAGCAGCTCCTCAGCGGGCGGACGTAATACGCAGTATTTT.

In the case of this clone: The same CDR3 arises from other DNA sequences in this sample as well. The chain has TRBV28 and TRBJ2-7, with D possibly being TRBD2 (5 bases). The CDR3 length is 12 residues. Per the germline V gene, CDR1 is MDHEN and CDR2 is SYDVKM. Trimming stripped 2 bases from V and 6 bases from J, with 8 bases between. The CDR3 spells CASSLPGSEQYF. CDR3 sequence (DNA): TGTGCCAGCAGTTTACCGGGGTCCGAGCAGTACTTC.

The chain links TRBV28 to TRBJ2-7; D call uncertain. The CDR3 is 14 residues long. CDR1 MDHEN and CDR2 SYDVKM come from the germline V gene. Trimming removed 3 bases from V and 0 bases from J, with 9 bases in between. The CDR3 region has the DNA TGTGCCAGCAGTTTCGCGGTAGGCTCCTACGAGCAGTACTTC. Translation gives CASSFAVGSYEQYF.

This rearrangement joins TRBV6-1 to TRBJ1-4; D gene ambiguous. From germline, CDR1 is MNHNS and CDR2 SASEGT. V lost 8 bases and J lost 2, with 15 bases in between. There are 15 residues in the CDR3. CDR3 coding DNA: TGTGCCAGCGGGAGGCTAAGGAGGACTAATGAAAAACTGTTTTTT. Translation: CASGRLRRTNEKLFF.

The chain uses TRBV9 and TRBJ2-1; 9 nucleotides line up with TRBD2. The junction had 19 bases not matched to a gene; V was cut back by 3 bases and J by 3 bases. This CDR3 has 20 amino acids. Germline loops: CDR1 SGDLS, CDR2 YYNGEE. CDR3 DNA: TGTGCCAGCAGCGCGGACGAGGGACTAGCTCTTCTCGGAAACTACAATGAGCAGTTCTTC. Protein sequence: CASSADEGLALLGNYNEQFF.

The chain joins TRBV7-9 to TRBJ1-5; no firm D call. Trimming removed 1 base from V and 3 bases from J, with 10 bases in between. The CDR3 runs 15 residues. CDR1 and CDR2 (germline): SEHNR, FQNEAQ (reference sequence). The CDR3 coding sequence is TGTGCCAGCAGCTTAGGCGGGGAGGTCAATCAGCCCCAGCATTTT. Translation: CASSLGGEVNQPQHF.

The chain combines TRBV7-9 with TRBJ1-5; maybe TRBD1 (5 bases). V was cut by 1 base and J by 4 bases, with 14 bases left in between. Germline loops: CDR1 SEHNR, CDR2 FQNEAQ (reference sequence). CDR3 length: 16 amino acids. As DNA, the CDR3 is TGTGCCAGCAGCTTAGGGGGCCGGACTGATAATCAGCCCCAGCATTTT. Its protein product is CASSLGGRTDNQPQHF.

The rearrangement links TRBV28 to TRBJ2-5; D might be TRBD2 (6 bases). The tail of the sequence fits TRBJ2-7 better, so the J call may be wrong. Germline CDR1 MDHEN, CDR2 SYDVKM. The CDR3 has 16 amino acids. The CDR3 spells CASSPSGWEEGYEQYF. CDR3 sequence (DNA): TGTGCCAGCAGTCCAAGTGGGTGGGAGGAGGGGTACGAGCAGTACTTC.

The chain couples TRBV27 to TRBJ1-2; D unresolved. The CDR3 consists of 13 residues. V lost 3 bases and J lost 8, with 13 bases in between. Germline V CDR1 and CDR2: MNHEY, SMNVEV (reference sequence). The CDR3 reads CASSFSGLGGYTF. As DNA, the CDR3 is TGTGCCAGCAGTTTTTCCGGGCTTGGCGGCTACACCTTC.

This clone came up once. V and J are TRBV7-9 and TRBJ2-7; weak D call: TRBD1 (8 bases). The V gene's germline CDR1 is SEHNR and CDR2 FQNEAQ (reference sequence). The V end was cut by 6 bases, the J end by 5 bases, with 17 bases between. CDR3 size: 14 residues. The CDR3 nucleotides are TGTGCCAGCAGTTTCACTACAGGGGGGGACGAGCAGTACTTC. Encoded protein: CASSFTTGGDEQYF.

The V gene is TRBV4-1, the J gene TRBJ2-3; TRBD1 matches at 11 bases. This CDR3 has 17 residues. With V trimmed by 7 bases and J by 3 bases, 12 bases remained unmatched. From germline, CDR1 is MGHRA and CDR2 YSYEKL. The CDR3: CASNMGGQGAWTDTQYF. The DNA of the CDR3 is TGCGCCAGCAACATGGGCGGACAGGGGGCTTGGACAGATACGCAGTATTTT.

V is TRBV6-1 and J is TRBJ2-7; perhaps TRBD2 as D (5 bases). V was cut by 4 bases and J by 3 bases, with 10 bases left in between. Per the germline V gene, CDR1 is MNHNS and CDR2 is SASEGT. CDR3 length: 13 amino acids. This CDR3 is CASSGTGDYEQYF. CDR3 bases: TGTGCCAGCAGTGGGACTGGGGACTACGAGCAGTACTTC.

The chain joins TRBV5-4 to TRBJ2-5, with a tentative D call TRBD2 (6 bases). The CDR3 is 16 amino acids. The germline CDR1 and CDR2 sequences are SGHNT and YYREEE (reference sequence). V lost 0 bases to trimming and J lost 5 bases, with 17 bases between them. The CDR3 sequence: CASSLGTSLMGETQYF. CDR3 in DNA: TGTGCCAGCAGCTTGGGTACTAGCCTAATGGGTGAGACCCAGTACTTC.